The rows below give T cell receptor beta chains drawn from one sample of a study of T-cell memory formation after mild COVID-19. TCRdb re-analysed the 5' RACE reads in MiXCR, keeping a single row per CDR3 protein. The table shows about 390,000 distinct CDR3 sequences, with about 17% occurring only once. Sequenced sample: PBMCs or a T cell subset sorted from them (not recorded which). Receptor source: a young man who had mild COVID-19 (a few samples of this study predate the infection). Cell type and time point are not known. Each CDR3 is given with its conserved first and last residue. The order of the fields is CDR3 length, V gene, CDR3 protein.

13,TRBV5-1,CASSSQPNAEAFF
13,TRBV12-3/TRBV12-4,CASRDREGAEAFF
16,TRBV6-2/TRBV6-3,CASTHGGVKGNTEAFF
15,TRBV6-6,CASSYLLTGQETQYF
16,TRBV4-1,CASSQGSGGGFGGYTF
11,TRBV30,CAWSAQETQYF
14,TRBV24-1,CATSDYLTGYGYTF
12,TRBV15,CATSRENQPQHF
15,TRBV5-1,CASRRWSGGTDTQYF
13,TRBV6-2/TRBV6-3,CASSRPANTEAFF
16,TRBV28,CASISAAGEIDYGYTF
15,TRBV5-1,CASSLGGESYNEQFF
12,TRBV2,CASRDDVETQYF
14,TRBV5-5,CASSLEPGGGTQYF
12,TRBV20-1,CSARGASDGYTF
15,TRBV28,CASSSLGGSQETQYF
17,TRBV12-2,CASRRTGKQPMNTEAFF
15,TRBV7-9,CASSPRGNFQETQYF
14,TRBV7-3,CASSPLDSYNEQFF
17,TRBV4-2,CASSQVAVAGGLDTQYF
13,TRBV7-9,CASSLPGVKTQYF
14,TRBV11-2,CASSLVGDGYEQYF
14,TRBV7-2,CASSLGWAAGRAFF
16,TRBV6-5,CASGEGAPGLPYEQYF
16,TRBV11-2,CASSLRGPSGTGELFF
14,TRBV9,CASSVGGDAYEQYF
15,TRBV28,CASDSIEFTNYGYTF
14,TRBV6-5,CASRPGAGAGEQFF
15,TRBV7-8,CASRSGVVGENIQYF
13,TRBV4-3,CASSQDSSDTQYF
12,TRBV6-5,CASSNRAGGYTF
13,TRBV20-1,CSAKTGAGNTIYF
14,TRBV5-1,CASSQQGSTDTQYF
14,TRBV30,CAWTVLRDTDTQYF
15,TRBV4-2,CASSQDLRQGYGYTF
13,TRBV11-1,CASSSEIQETQYF
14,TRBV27,CASSFTGTGYGYTF
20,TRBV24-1,CATSDFYGGGGAGYFYEQFF
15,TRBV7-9,CASSLAATGGETQYF
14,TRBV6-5,CASSYPGRKETQYF
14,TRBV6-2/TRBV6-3,CASTGTAVNQPQHF
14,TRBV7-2,CASSRLAGEYEQYF
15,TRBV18,CASSPEFGQGYGYTF
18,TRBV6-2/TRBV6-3,CASSYNGRGALGANVLTF
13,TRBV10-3,CAINGRGIYGYTF
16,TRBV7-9,CASSSTSTGALYGYTF
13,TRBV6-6,CARSSGSTDTQYF
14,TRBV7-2,CASSVDSFDTEAFF
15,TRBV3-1,CASSHGRTSQETQYF
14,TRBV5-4,CASKDTPARDEQYF
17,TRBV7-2,CASSWAGSSSGANVLTF
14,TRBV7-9,CASSREPNDYGYTF
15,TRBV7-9,CASSLVPAGQETQYF
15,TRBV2,CASSVRVYGHYGYTF
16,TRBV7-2,CASSLAAGSPGTEAFF
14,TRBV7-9,CASSLYSMNTEAFF
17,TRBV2,CASSEGPSGGPQWTQYF
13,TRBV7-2,CASTGRGVNEQFF
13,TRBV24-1,CATSVASADTQYF
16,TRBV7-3,CASSSSGGPIVGELFF